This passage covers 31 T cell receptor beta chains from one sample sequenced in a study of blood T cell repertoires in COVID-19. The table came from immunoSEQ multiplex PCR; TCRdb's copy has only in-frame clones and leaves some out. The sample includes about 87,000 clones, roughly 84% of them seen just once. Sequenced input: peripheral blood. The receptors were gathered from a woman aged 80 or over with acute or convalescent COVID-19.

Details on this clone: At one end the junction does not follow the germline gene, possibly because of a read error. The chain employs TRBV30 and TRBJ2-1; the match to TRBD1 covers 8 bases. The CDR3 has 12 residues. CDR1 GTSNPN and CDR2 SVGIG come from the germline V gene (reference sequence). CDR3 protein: CSGGLSYNEQFF. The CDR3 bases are TGCTCAGGGGGCCTTTCCTACAATGAGCAGTTCTTC.

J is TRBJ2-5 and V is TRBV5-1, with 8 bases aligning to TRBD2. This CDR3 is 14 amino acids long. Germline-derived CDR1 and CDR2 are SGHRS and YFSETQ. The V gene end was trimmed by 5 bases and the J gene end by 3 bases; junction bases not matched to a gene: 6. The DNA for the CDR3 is TGCGCCAGCAGAAGGACTAGCTTAGAAGAGACCCAGTACTTC. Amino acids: CASRRTSLEETQYF. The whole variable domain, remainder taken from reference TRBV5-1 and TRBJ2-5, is KAGVTQTPRYLIKTRGQQVTLSCSPISGHRSVSWYQQTPGQGLQFLFEYFSETQRNKGNFPGRFSGRQFSNSRSEMNVSTLELGDSALYLCASRRTSLEETQYFGPGTRLLVL.

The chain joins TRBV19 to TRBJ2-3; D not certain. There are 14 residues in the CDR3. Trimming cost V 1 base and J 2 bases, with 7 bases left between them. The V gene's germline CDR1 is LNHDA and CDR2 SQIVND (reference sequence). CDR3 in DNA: TGTGCCAGTAGTATAGCCGGAGACACAGATACGCAGTATTTT. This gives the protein CASSIAGDTDTQYF.

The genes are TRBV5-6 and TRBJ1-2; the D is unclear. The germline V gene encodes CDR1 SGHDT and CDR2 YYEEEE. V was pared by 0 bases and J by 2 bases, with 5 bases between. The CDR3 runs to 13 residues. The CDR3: CASSLDKNYGYTF. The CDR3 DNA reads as TGTGCCAGCAGCTTGGACAAGAACTATGGCTACACCTTC.

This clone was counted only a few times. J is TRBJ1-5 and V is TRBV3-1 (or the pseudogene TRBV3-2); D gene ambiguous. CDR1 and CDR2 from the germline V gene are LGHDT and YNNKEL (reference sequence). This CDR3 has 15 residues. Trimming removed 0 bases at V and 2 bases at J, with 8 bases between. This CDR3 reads CASSQDWQGNQPQHF. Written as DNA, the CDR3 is TGTGCCAGCAGCCAAGATTGGCAAGGCAATCAGCCCCAGCATTTT.

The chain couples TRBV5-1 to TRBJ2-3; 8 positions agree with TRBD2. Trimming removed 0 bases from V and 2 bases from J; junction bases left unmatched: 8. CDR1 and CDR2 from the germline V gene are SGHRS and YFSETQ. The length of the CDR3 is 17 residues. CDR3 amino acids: CASSLAPGGSPTDTQYF. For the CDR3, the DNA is TGCGCCAGCAGCTTGGCCCCGGGAGGGTCCCCCACAGATACGCAGTATTTT.

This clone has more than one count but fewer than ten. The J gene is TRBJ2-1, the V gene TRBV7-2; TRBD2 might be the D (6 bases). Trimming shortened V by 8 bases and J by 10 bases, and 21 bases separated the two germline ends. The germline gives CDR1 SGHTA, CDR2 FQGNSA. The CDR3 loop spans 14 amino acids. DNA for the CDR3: TGTGCCAGCGTCCCCGGGACTCCTCTAGAAGAGCAGTTCTTC. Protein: CASVPGTPLEEQFF.

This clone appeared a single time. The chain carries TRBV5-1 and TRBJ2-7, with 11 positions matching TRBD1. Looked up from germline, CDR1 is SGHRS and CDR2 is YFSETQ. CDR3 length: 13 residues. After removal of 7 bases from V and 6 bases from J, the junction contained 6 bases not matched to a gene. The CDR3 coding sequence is TGCGCCAGCTGCGCCGGGACAGGGGGCGAGCAGTACTTC. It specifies CASCAGTGGEQYF. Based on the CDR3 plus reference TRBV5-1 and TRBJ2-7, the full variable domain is KAGVTQTPRYLIKTRGQQVTLSCSPISGHRSVSWYQQTPGQGLQFLFEYFSETQRNKGNFPGRFSGRQFSNSRSEMNVSTLELGDSALYLCASCAGTGGEQYFGPGTRLTVT.

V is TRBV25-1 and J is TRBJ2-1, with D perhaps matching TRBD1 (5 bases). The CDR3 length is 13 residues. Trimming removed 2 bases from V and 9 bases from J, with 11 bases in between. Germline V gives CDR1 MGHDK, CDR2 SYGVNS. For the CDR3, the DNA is TGTGCCAGCAGTGAACGACAGACCCGTGAGCAGTTCTTC. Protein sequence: CASSERQTREQFF.

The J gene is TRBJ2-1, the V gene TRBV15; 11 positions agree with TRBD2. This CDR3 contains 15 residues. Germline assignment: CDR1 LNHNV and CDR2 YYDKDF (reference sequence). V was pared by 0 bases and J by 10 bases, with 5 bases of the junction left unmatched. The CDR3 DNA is TGTGCCACCAGCAGAGATCTCGCTAGCGGGAGGGAGCAGTTCTTC. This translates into CATSRDLASGREQFF.

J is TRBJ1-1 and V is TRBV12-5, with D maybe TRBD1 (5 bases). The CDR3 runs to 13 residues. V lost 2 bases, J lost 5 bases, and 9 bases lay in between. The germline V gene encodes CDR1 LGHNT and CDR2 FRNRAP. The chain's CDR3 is CASGLTGGTEAFF. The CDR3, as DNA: TGTGCTAGTGGTTTGACGGGGGGGACTGAAGCTTTCTTT.

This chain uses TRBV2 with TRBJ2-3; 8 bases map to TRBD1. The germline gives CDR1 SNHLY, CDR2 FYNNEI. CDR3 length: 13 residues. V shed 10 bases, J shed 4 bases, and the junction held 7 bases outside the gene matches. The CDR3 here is CATQGVRADTQYF. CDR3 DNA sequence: TGTGCCACACAGGGGGTTCGGGCAGATACGCAGTATTTT.

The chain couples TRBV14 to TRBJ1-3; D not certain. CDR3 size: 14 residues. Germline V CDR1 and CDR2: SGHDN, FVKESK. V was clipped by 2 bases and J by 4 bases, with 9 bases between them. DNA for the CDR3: TGTGCCAGCAGCCAATTTCGGTGGGGAAACACCATATATTTT. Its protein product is CASSQFRWGNTIYF.

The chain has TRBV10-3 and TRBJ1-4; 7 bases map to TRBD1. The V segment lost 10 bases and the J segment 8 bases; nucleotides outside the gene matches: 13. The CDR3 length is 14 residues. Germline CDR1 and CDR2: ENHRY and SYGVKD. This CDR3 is CATGEQGPGEKLFF. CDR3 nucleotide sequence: TGTGCCACAGGGGAACAGGGGCCCGGGGAAAAACTGTTTTTT.

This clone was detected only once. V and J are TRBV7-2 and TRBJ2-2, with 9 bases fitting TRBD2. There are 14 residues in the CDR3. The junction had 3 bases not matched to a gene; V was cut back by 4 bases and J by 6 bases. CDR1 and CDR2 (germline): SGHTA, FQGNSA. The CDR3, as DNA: TGTGCCAGCAGCTCGGGACTAGCCTCCGGGGAGCTGTTTTTT. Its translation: CASSSGLASGELFF. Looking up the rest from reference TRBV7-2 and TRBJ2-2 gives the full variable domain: GAGVSQSPSNKVTEKGKDVELRCDPISGHTALYWYRQSLGQGLEFLIYFQGNSAPDKSGLPSDRFSAERTGGSVSTLTIQRTQQEDSAVYLCASSSGLASGELFFGEGSRLTVL.

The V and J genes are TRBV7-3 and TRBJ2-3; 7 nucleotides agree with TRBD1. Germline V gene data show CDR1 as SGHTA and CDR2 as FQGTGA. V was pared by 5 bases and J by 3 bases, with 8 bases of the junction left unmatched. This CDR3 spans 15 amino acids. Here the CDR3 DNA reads TGTGCCAGCAGCCGGGGTAGGGGGCCAACAGATACGCAGTATTTT. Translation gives CASSRGRGPTDTQYF.

CDR3 protein: CASSLGGQWGTEAFF. CDR3 bases: TGTGCCAGCAGCTTAGGAGGACAGTGGGGCACTGAAGCTTTCTTT. This chain links TRBV11-2 with TRBJ1-1; the D gene is possibly TRBD1 (6 bases). Germline V gene sequence: CDR1 SGHAT, CDR2 FQNNGV. CDR3 size: 15 residues. Between the trimmed V and J ends, which lost 1 base and 4 bases, there was a span of 13 bases.

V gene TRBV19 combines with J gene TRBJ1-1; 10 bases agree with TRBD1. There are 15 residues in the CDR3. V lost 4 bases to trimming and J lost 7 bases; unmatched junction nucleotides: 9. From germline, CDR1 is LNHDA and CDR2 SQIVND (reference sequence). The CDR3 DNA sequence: TGTGCCAGTAGTACCTACGGGACAGGGGCCATTGAAGCTTTCTTT. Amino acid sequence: CASSTYGTGAIEAFF.

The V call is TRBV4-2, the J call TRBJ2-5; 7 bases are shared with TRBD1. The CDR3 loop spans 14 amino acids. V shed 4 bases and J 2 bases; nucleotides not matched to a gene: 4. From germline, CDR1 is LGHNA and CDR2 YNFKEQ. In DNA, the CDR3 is TGTGCCAGCAGCCGGAAGGGACAGCAAGAGACCCAGTACTTC. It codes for CASSRKGQQETQYF.

CDR3 nucleotides: TGTGCCAGCAGCGTACTGGCGGGACTTCCAGATACGCAGTATTTT. Its translation: CASSVLAGLPDTQYF. This sequence joins TRBV9 and TRBJ2-3, with a possible D match to TRBD2 (6 bases). Germline V gives CDR1 SGDLS, CDR2 YYNGEE. This CDR3 region has 15 residues. V lost 1 base and J 4 bases, leaving 13 bases between the germline ends.

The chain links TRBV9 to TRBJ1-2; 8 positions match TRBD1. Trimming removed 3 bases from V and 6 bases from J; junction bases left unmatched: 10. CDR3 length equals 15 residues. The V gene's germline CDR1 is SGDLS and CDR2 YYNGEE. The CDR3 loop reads CASSARTGYDDGYTF. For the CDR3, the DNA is TGTGCCAGCAGCGCCCGGACAGGGTACGACGATGGCTACACCTTC.

This CDR3 reads CASRGRGSTDTQYF. The CDR3 nucleotides read TGTGCCAGTAGGGGCAGGGGAAGCACAGATACGCAGTATTTT. The rearrangement joins TRBV19 to TRBJ2-3, with a possible D match to TRBD1 (6 bases). The CDR3 covers 14 residues. Trimming took 6 bases from V and 0 from J, leaving 10 bases between them. Germline V lookup: CDR1 LNHDA, CDR2 SQIVND (reference sequence).

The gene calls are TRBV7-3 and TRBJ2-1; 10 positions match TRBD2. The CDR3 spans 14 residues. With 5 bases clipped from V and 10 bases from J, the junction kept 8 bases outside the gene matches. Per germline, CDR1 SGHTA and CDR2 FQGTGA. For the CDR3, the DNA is TGTGCCAGCAGCCCAAGCGGGGGGGCCAGGGAGCAGTTCTTC. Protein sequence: CASSPSGGAREQFF.

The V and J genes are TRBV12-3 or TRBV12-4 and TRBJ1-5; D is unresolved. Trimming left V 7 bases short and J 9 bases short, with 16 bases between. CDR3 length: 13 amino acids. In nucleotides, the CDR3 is TGTGCCAGCACTACCCGCACCTCCGGGCCCCAGCATTTT. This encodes CASTTRTSGPQHF.

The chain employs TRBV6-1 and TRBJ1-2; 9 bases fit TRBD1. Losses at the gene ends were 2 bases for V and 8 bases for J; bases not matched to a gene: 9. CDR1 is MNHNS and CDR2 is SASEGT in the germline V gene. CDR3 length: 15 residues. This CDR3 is CASSERGQGRGGYTF. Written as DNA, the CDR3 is TGTGCCAGCAGTGAAAGGGGACAGGGAAGAGGGGGCTACACCTTC.

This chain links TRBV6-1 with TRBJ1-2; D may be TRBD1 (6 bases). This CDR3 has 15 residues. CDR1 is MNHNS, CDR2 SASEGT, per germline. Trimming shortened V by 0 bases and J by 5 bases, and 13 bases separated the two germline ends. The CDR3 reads CASSEAPAGEYGYTF. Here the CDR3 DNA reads TGTGCCAGCAGTGAAGCACCCGCAGGGGAGTATGGCTACACCTTC.

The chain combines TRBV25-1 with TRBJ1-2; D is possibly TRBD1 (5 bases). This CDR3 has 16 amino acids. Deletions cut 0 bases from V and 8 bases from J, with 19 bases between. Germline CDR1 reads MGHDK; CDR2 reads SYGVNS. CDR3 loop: CASSEYSGGMGSGYTF. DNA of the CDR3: TGTGCCAGCAGTGAATATTCGGGGGGGATGGGTAGCGGCTACACCTTC.

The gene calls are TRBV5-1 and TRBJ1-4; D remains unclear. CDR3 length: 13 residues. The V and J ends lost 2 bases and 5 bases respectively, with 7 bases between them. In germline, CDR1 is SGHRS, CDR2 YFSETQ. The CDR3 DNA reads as TGCGCCAGCAGCTTTGAGTCCAATGAAAAACTGTTTTTT. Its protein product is CASSFESNEKLFF.

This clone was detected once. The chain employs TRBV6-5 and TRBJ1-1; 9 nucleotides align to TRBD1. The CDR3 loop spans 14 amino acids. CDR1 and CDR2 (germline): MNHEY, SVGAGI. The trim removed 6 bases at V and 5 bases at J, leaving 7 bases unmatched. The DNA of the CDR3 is TGTGCCAGCAGGGGGGGACAGGGCTATACTGAAGCTTTCTTT. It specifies CASRGGQGYTEAFF.

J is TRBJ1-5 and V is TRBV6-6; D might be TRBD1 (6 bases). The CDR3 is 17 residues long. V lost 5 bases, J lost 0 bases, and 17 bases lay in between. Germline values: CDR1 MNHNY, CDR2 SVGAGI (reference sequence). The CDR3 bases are TGTGCCAGCAGTCCGAATGTTCAGGGGTATAGCAATCAGCCCCAGCATTTT. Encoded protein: CASSPNVQGYSNQPQHF.

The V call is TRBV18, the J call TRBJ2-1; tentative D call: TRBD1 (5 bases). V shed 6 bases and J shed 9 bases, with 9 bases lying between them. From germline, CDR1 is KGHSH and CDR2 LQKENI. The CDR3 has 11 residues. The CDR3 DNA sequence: TGTGCCAGCTCGGACACTATTGAGCAGTTCTTC. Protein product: CASSDTIEQFF. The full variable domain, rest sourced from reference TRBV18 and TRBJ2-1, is NAGVMQNPRHLVRRRGQEARLRCSPMKGHSHVYWYRQLPEEGLKFMVYLQKENIIDESGMPKERFSAEFPKEGPSILRIQQVVRGDSAAYFCASSDTIEQFFGPGTRLTVL.